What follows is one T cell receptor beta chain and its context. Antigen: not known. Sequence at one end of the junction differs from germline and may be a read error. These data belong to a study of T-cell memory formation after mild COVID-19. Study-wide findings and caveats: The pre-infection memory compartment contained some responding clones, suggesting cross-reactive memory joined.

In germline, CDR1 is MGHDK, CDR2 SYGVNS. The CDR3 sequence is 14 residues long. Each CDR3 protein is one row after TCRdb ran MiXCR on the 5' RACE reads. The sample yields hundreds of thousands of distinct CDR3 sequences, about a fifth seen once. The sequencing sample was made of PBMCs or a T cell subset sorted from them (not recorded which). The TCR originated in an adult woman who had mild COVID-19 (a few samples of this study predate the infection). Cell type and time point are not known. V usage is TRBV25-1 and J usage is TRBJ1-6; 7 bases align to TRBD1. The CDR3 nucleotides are TGTGCCAGCGGGTTTCGACAGGGTGGATCACCCCCCCACTTT. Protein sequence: CASGFRQGGSPPHF.